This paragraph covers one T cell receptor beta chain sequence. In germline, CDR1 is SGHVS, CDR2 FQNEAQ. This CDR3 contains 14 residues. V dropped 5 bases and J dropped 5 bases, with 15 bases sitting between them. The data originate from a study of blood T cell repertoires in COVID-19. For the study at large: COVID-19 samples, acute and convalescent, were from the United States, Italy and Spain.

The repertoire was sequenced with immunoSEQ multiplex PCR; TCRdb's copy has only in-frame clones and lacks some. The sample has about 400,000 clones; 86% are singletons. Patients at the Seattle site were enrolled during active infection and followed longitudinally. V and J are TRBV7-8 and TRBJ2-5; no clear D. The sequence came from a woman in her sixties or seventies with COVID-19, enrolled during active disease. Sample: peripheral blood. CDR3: CASSQQWSPETQYF. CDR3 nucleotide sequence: TGTGCCAGCAGCCAGCAATGGTCCCCGGAGACCCAGTACTTC.